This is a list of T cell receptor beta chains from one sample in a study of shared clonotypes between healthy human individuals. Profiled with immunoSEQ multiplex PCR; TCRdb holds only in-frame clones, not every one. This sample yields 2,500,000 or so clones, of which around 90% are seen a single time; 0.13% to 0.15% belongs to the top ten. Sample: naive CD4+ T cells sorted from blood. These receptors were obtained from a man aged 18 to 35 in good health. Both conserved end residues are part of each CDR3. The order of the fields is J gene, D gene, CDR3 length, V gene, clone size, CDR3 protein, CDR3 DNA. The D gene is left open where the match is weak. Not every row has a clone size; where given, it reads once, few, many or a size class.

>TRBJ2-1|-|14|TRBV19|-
CASSISALRDEQFF
TGTGCCAGTAGTATAAGCGCCTTGAGGGATGAGCAGTTCTTC
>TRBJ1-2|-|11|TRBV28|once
CALGGLGGYTF
TGTGCCCTAGGGGGATTGGGCGGCTACACCTTC
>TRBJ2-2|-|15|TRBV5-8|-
CASSWLGANTGELFF
TGTGCCAGCAGCTGGCTGGGGGCGAACACCGGGGAGCTGTTTTTT
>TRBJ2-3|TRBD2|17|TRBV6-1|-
CASSALTSGTYTDTQYF
TGTGCCAGCAGTGCCCTGACTAGCGGGACTTACACAGATACGCAGTATTTT
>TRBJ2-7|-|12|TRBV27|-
CASSGGLGKQYF
TGTGCCAGCAGTGGAGGATTGGGGAAGCAGTACTTC
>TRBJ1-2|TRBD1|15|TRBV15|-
CATSRGDSGSYGYTF
TGTGCCACCAGCAGGGGGGACAGCGGAAGCTATGGCTACACCTTC
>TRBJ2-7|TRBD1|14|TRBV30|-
CAWSLRTGSYEQYF
TGTGCCTGGAGTCTCCGGACAGGCTCCTACGAGCAGTACTTC
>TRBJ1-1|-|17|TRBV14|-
CASSQVLYFEANTEAFF
TGTGCCAGCAGCCAAGTCTTGTATTTCGAGGCGAACACTGAAGCTTTCTTT
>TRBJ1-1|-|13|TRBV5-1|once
CASSPEGYLEAFF
TGCGCCAGCAGCCCCGAAGGCTACCTTGAAGCTTTCTTT
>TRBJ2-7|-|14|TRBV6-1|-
CATLTHKGTYEQYF
TGTGCCACCTTAACTCATAAGGGGACCTACGAGCAGTACTTC
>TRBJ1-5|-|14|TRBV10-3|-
CAISHEGVVQPQHF
TGTGCCATCAGTCACGAAGGGGTAGTCCAGCCCCAGCATTTT